This passage covers 20 T cell receptor beta chains from one sample sequenced in a study of blood T cells in healthy people across ages. The second PCR ran about 6 to 11 cycles with a sample-barcoded 5' primer and J-beta primers. Using its own MiXCR run on the 5' RACE reads, TCRdb lists one record per CDR3 protein. The sample consists of 1.8 million or so distinct CDR3 sequences, about two fifths of them appearing once. The sample taken for sequencing was blood. Receptors were obtained from a human donor in good health.

This clonotype appeared a single time. V usage is TRBV20-1 and J usage is TRBJ1-1; 8 nucleotides match TRBD1. Germline-derived CDR1 and CDR2 are DFQATT and SNEGSKA (reference sequence). The CDR3 has 12 amino acids. Trimming took 3 bases from V and 6 from J; bases not matched to a gene: 3. The CDR3 nucleotides are TGCAGTGCTAGGCAGGGGGCGGCTGAAGCTTTCTTT. Translated, it gives CSARQGAAEAFF.

The chain is built from TRBV20-1 and TRBJ2-4; D possibly uses TRBD1 or TRBD2 (5 bases each). This CDR3 has 18 amino acids. The V gene lost 2 bases and the J gene lost 0 bases, with 20 bases spanning the gap. Germline CDR1 is DFQATT and CDR2 is SNEGSKA (reference sequence). In DNA form, the CDR3 reads TGCAGTGCTAGATTCAGGGAGCGTTTCAGTGGAGCCAAAAACATTCAGTACTTC. Its translation is CSARFRERFSGAKNIQYF.

A remark on this clonotype: Mismatch with germline at one junction end may stem from a read error. The V gene is TRBV28, the J gene TRBJ1-5; 7 bases are a match to TRBD1. Germline-derived CDR1 and CDR2 are MDHEN and SYDVKM. The CDR3 spans 16 residues. CDR3 nucleotide sequence: TGTGTCAGCAGTTCGGCAGGGGGAGGACACAATCAGCCCCAGCATTTT. This translates into CVSSSAGGGHNQPQHF. The full variable domain, its missing parts supplied by reference TRBV28 and TRBJ1-5, is DVKVTQSSRYLVKRTGEKVFLECVQDMDHENMFWYRQDPGLGLRLIYFSYDVKMKEKGDIPEGYSVSREKKERFSLILESASTNQTSMYLCVSSSAGGGHNQPQHFGDGTRLSIL.

This chain uses TRBV6-5 with TRBJ2-3; D call uncertain. V was clipped by 0 bases and J by 5 bases, with 12 bases between them. This CDR3 has 15 amino acids. The germline V gene has CDR1 MNHEY and CDR2 SVGAGI. CDR3 bases: TGTGCCAGCAGTTACTCTGAAGGGCCGGGAGATACGCAGTATTTT. Its translation is CASSYSEGPGDTQYF.

This clonotype was counted a few times. The V gene is TRBV5-1, the J gene TRBJ1-1, with unresolved D. Germline V lookup: CDR1 SGHRS, CDR2 YFSETQ. The CDR3 contains 13 residues. Trimming took 0 bases from V and 6 from J, leaving 9 bases between them. The CDR3 reads CASSLAAVAEAFF. The CDR3 DNA follows: TGCGCCAGCAGCTTGGCTGCAGTTGCTGAAGCTTTCTTT.

This sequence joins TRBV6-5 and TRBJ2-2; D possibly corresponds to TRBD1 (6 bases). Germline V CDR1 and CDR2: MNHEY, SVGAGI. V lost 5 bases and J 0 bases, leaving 10 bases between the germline ends. The CDR3 runs 15 residues. CDR3 sequence reads: CASSRDISNTGELFF. The DNA of the CDR3 is TGTGCCAGCAGTCGGGACATTTCGAACACCGGGGAGCTGTTTTTT.

Remarks on this clonotype: The junction departs from the called germline gene at one end, perhaps through a read error. The CDR3 nucleotides read TGCAGGGTTGAAGATAGGCCCCAGCAAGAGACCCAGTACTTC. This translates into CRVEDRPQQETQYF. V gene TRBV29-1 combines with J gene TRBJ2-5; no clear D. The germline gives CDR1 SQVTM, CDR2 ANQGSEA. CDR3 size: 14 residues. The full variable domain, completed using reference TRBV29-1 and TRBJ2-5, is SAVISQKPSRDICQRGTSLTIQCQVDSQVTMMFWYRQQPGQSLTLIATANQGSEATYESGFVIDKFPISRPNLTFSTLTVSNMSPEDSSIYLCRVEDRPQQETQYFGPGTRLLVL.

This clonotype was observed a few times. The chain joins TRBV7-2 to TRBJ2-3; unclear D gene. This CDR3 contains 16 residues. CDR1 and CDR2 from the germline V gene are SGHTA and FQGNSA. Trimming took off 4 bases at V and 3 bases at J, with 17 bases between the two ends. The CDR3 sequence is CASSSFYRSRTDTQYF. The CDR3 DNA reads as TGTGCCAGCAGCTCCTTCTACCGTTCGAGGACAGATACGCAGTATTTT.

This clonotype was counted only a few times. The rearrangement uses TRBV28 and TRBJ2-7; D gene unclear. The ends were cut back, 0 bases at V and 7 bases at J, with 10 bases in the middle. This CDR3 has 13 residues. Germline-derived CDR1 and CDR2 are MDHEN and SYDVKM. CDR3 residues: CASSLWALREQYF. DNA for the CDR3: TGTGCCAGCAGTTTATGGGCACTTAGAGAGCAGTACTTC.

The chain combines TRBV6-1 with TRBJ1-1, with D possibly matching TRBD1 (5 bases). Deletions cut 7 bases from V and 1 base from J, with 10 bases between. The CDR3 is made up of 13 amino acids. The germline CDR1 and CDR2 sequences are MNHNS and SASEGT. The CDR3 spells CASTREQNTEAFF. CDR3 nucleotide sequence: TGTGCCAGCACCAGGGAGCAGAACACTGAAGCTTTCTTT.

This clonotype was picked up one time. The chain couples TRBV15 to TRBJ2-2; the D is unclear. CDR3 length equals 15 residues. Trimming took 3 bases from V and 2 from J, leaving 10 bases between them. Looked up from germline, CDR1 is LNHNV and CDR2 is YYDKDF (reference sequence). The CDR3 loop is CATSSVGRNTGELFF. For the CDR3, the DNA is TGTGCCACCAGCAGCGTCGGACGAAACACCGGGGAGCTGTTTTTT.

A few counts support this clonotype. This rearrangement joins TRBV5-4 to TRBJ2-3; D gene ambiguous. The CDR3 extends over 12 amino acids. Deletions cut 4 bases from V and 7 bases from J, with 10 bases between. The V gene's germline CDR1 is SGHNT and CDR2 YYREEE (reference sequence). CDR3 protein: CASSLDGHTQYF. DNA of the CDR3: TGTGCCAGCAGCCTGGACGGTCATACGCAGTATTTT.

Concerning this clonotype: At one end, the junction sequence differs from germline, possibly due to a read error. The rearrangement links TRBV12-3 or TRBV12-4 to TRBJ1-4; no clear D. The CDR3 sequence is 15 residues long. The CDR3 reads CASSLHFATNEKRFF. CDR3 coding DNA: TGTGCCAGCAGCCTCCATTTCGCAACTAATGAAAAACGGTTTTTT.

This clonotype was found many times. The gene calls are TRBV7-6 and TRBJ2-7; D is possibly TRBD2 (5 bases). This CDR3 is built from 13 residues. The V end was cut by 3 bases, the J end by 7 bases, with 13 bases between. Germline loops: CDR1 SGHVS, CDR2 FNYEAQ. CDR3 bases: TGTGCCAGCAGCTTCCAGACGACGGGGGAGCAGTACTTC. Its protein is CASSFQTTGEQYF.

This rearrangement joins TRBV4-3 to TRBJ2-1; D perhaps matches TRBD2 (5 bases). Germline V lookup: CDR1 LGHNA, CDR2 YSLEER. Trimming stripped 6 bases from V and 9 bases from J, with 18 bases between. The CDR3 is made up of 14 amino acids. CDR3 in DNA: TGCGCCAGCAGTCAGACGGGGATGTGGGGTGAGCAGTTCTTC. It is translated as CASSQTGMWGEQFF.

The rearrangement joins TRBV4-2 to TRBJ2-1, with 10 bases lining up with TRBD1. The ends lost 3 bases at V and 12 bases at J; junction bases unmatched: 14. CDR1 LGHNA and CDR2 YNFKEQ come from the germline V gene. CDR3 size: 16 residues. This CDR3 is CASSHGGQGKVGMQFF. The CDR3 nucleotides read TGTGCCAGCAGCCACGGGGGACAGGGGAAGGTGGGTATGCAGTTCTTC.

V usage is TRBV5-1 and J usage is TRBJ2-7, with D unclear. CDR1 and CDR2 (germline): SGHRS, YFSETQ. This CDR3 contains 15 residues. Trimming pared 0 bases from V and 1 base from J, leaving 11 bases between. CDR3 amino acids: CASSLEPHNSYEQYF. For the CDR3, the DNA is TGCGCCAGCAGCTTGGAGCCACACAATTCCTACGAGCAGTACTTC.

This chain joins TRBV15 and TRBJ1-1; TRBD1 agrees at 9 bases. The germline V gene encodes CDR1 LNHNV and CDR2 YYDKDF (reference sequence). The CDR3 is made up of 15 amino acids. The V gene end was trimmed by 8 bases and the J gene end by 2 bases; junction bases not matched to a gene: 9. The CDR3 sequence: CATWKGQGANTEAFF. For the CDR3, the DNA is TGTGCCACCTGGAAGGGACAGGGAGCAAACACTGAAGCTTTCTTT.

This chain links TRBV6-5 with TRBJ2-7, with a tentative D call TRBD2 (7 bases). From germline, CDR1 is MNHEY and CDR2 SVGAGI. This CDR3 contains 14 residues. V lost 6 bases and J 4 bases, leaving 16 bases between the germline ends. The CDR3 here is CASRRGALSYEQYF. The DNA for the CDR3 is TGTGCCAGCAGACGGGGGGCCTTATCGTACGAGCAGTACTTC.

V is TRBV9 and J is TRBJ2-1, with a tentative D call TRBD2 (5 bases). CDR1 and CDR2 from the germline V gene are SGDLS and YYNGEE. This CDR3 spans 15 amino acids. With 3 bases removed from V and 4 bases from J, the gap between germline ends came to 14 bases. As DNA, the CDR3 is TGTGCCAGCAGCGCCGGACTCAGCCCTTACAATGAGCAGTTCTTC. Translation: CASSAGLSPYNEQFF.